This T cell receptor beta chain was recorded in a study of T cell repertoires in enteric fever (dated by TCRdb to 2016 to 2018). In the study overall: Working with volunteers who had been experimentally challenged with Salmonella Typhi or Paratyphi A, the study rebuilt the Salmonella-specific repertoire of their circulating effector CD4+ T cells. Circulating effector CD4+ T cells that responded to Salmonella infection were identified with mass cytometry. T cell staining, including ex vivo staining, was performed with tetramers loaded with CdtB(105-125) peptide variants (SP110Y, ST110H). The researchers paired unbiased single-cell cloning with mass cytometry, and they also applied T cell receptor sequencing alongside live fluorescence barcoding. The study at large found these results: S. Typhi- and S. Paratyphi A-specific immunodominant T cell antigens were identified as HlyE and CdtB, respectively. The accumulation of T cells that did not cross-react between serovars appeared to be driven by single amino acid variations in CdtB and PhoN, the immunodominant proteins. Among the expanded clonotypes were cross-reactive responses to distantly related Salmonella serovars as well as clones that recognized antigens unique to S. Typhi or S. Paratyphi A.

TCRdb shows the sequencer as Illumina MiSeq. Clones were called with MiXCR by TCRdb after fastp trimmed the public reads at Q25, and only in-frame beta chains were retained. Identical CDR3 protein sequences are pooled into one entry, listed with their most common genes and DNA. Present in this sample are approximately 1,600 distinct CDR3 sequences, approximately 33% of which were seen just once. 15% to 20% of the sample is held by the ten biggest clonotypes. Judged by its sample share, this clonotype qualifies as large (0.1 to 1%). What antigen it recognizes has not been identified. No base quality values were provided; no much bigger clone lies one nucleotide off. This receptor was obtained from a human donor with Salmonella enteric fever, either typhoid or paratyphoid (not recorded which). The sequencing sample was made of CCR7- CD38- CD4+ T cells from PBMCs.

The CDR3 corresponds to CASSLGPAVDTQYF. The bases are TGCGCCAGCAGCCTGGGCCCGGCGGTAGATACGCAGTATTTT. The rearrangement joined TRBV5-1 to TRBJ2-3; no D gene call is confident. From the germline V gene, CDR1 is SGHRS and CDR2 is YFSETQ. V drops 4 bases and J drops 5 bases, leaving 14 bases in between. The CDR3 numbers 14 residues from cysteine through phenylalanine. Only the CDR3 DNA is retained, 42 bases long and in frame from the first base.